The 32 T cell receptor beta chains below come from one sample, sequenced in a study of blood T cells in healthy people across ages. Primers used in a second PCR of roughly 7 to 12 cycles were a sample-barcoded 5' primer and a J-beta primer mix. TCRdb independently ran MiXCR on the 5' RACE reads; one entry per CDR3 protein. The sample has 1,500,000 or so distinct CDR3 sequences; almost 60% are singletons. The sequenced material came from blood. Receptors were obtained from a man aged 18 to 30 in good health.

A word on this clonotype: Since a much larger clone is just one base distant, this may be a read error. CDR3 in DNA: TGCGCCAGCAGCCAAGTTCCCCAGGGCCGGACAGATACGCAGTATTTT. It codes for CASSQVPQGRTDTQYF. The rearrangement links TRBV4-3 to TRBJ2-3; D may be TRBD1 (5 bases). The CDR3 is 16 residues long. Germline values: CDR1 LGHNA, CDR2 YSLEER. V was shortened by 1 base and J by 3 bases, with 14 bases between the two germline ends.

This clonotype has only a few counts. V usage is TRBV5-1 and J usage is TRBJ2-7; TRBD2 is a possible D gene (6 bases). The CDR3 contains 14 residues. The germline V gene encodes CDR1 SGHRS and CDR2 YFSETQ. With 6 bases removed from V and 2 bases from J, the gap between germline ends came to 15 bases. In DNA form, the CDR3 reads TGCGCCAGCACCTCTAGCGACTTACCCTACGAGCAGTACTTC. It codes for CASTSSDLPYEQYF.

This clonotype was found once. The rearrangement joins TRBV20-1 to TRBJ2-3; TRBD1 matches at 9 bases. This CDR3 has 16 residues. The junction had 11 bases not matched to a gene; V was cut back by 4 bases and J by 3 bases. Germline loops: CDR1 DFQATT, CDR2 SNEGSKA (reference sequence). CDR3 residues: CSAIINRGRKTDTQYF. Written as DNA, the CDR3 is TGCAGTGCTATAATCAACAGGGGGCGAAAAACAGATACGCAGTATTTT.

The CDR3 DNA reads as TGTGCCAGCAGTTTAACGGGGCACAATCAGCCCCAGCATTTT. It codes for CASSLTGHNQPQHF. This chain uses TRBV12-3 or TRBV12-4 with TRBJ1-5, with D perhaps TRBD1 (5 bases). The CDR3 is 14 residues long. V dropped 2 bases and J dropped 3 bases, with 8 bases sitting between them.

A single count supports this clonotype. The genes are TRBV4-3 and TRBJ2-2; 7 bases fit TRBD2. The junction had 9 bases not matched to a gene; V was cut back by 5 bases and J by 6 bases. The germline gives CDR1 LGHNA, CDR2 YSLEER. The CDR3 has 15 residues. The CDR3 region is CASSDRRETSGELFF. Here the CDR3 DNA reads TGCGCCAGCAGCGACCGGCGGGAGACCTCCGGGGAGCTGTTTTTT.

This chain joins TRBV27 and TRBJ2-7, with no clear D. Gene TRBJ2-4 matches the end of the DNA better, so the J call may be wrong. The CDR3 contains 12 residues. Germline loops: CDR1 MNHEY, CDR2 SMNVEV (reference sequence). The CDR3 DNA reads TGTGCCAGCAGGTTAAATGGACACATTCAGTACTTC. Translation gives CASRLNGHIQYF.

The CDR3: CAIGNTEAFF. CDR3 bases: TGTGCCATCGGCAACACTGAAGCTTTCTTT. The chain joins TRBV10-3 to TRBJ1-1; D not certain. Trimming pared 8 bases from V and 2 bases from J, leaving 3 bases between. Germline V gene lookup returns CDR1 ENHRY and CDR2 SYGVKD. The CDR3 sequence is 10 residues long.

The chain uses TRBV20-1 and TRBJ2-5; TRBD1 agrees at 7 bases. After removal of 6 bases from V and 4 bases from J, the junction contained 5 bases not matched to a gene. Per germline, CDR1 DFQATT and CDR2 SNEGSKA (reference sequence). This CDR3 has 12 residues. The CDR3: CSANRGPETQYF. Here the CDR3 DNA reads TGCAGTGCAAACAGGGGCCCAGAGACCCAGTACTTC.

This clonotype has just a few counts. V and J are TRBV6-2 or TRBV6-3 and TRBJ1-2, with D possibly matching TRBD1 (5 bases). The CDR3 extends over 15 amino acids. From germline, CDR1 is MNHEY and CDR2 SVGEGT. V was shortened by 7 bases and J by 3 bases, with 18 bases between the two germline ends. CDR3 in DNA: TGTGCCAGCACCTACGGAGGGGATGGATACTATGGCTACACCTTC. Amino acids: CASTYGGDGYYGYTF.

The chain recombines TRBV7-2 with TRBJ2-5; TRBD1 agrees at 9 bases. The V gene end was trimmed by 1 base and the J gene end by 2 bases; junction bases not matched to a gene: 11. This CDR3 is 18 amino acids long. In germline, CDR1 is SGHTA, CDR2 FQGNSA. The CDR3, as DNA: TGTGCCAGCAGCTTAGGTTTCACCCGGGACAGGGCTCAAGAGACCCAGTACTTC. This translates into CASSLGFTRDRAQETQYF.

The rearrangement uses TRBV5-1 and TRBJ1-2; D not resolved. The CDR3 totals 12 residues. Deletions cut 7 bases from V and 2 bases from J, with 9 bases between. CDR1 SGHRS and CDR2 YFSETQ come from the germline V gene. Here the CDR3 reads CASGVANYGYTF. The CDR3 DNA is TGCGCCAGCGGCGTGGCCAACTATGGCTACACCTTC.

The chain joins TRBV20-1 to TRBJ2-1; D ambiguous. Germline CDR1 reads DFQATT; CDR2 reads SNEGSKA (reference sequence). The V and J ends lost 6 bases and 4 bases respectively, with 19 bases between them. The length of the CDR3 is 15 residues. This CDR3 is CSALLGAPFYNEQFF. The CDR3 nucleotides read TGCAGTGCCCTTTTAGGAGCGCCTTTTTACAATGAGCAGTTCTTC.

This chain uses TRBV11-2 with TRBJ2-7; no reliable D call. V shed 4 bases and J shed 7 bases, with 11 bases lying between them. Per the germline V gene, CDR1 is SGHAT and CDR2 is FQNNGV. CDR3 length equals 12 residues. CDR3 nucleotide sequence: TGTGCCAGCAGCTCTAGATTGGGGGAGCAGTACTTC. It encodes CASSSRLGEQYF.

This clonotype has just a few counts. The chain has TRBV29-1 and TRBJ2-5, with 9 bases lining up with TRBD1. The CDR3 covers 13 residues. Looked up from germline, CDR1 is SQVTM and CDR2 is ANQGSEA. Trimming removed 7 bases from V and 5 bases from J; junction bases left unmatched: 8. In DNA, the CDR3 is TGCAGCGCCAGTTACAGGGGGCCGGAGACCCAGTACTTC. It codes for CSASYRGPETQYF.

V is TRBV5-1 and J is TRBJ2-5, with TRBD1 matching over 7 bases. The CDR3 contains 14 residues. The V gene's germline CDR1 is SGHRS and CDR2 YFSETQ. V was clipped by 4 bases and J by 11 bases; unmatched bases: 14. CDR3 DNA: TGCGCCAGCAGCACCGGGACAGAGTACAATGAGCAGTACTTC. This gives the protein CASSTGTEYNEQYF.

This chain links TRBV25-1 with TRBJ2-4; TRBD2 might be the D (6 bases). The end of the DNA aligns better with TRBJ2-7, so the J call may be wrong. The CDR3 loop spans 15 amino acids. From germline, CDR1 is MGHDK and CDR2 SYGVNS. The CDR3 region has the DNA TGTGCCAGCAGTGATGGGACTTACGACACCTACGAGCAGTACTTC. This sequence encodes CASSDGTYDTYEQYF.

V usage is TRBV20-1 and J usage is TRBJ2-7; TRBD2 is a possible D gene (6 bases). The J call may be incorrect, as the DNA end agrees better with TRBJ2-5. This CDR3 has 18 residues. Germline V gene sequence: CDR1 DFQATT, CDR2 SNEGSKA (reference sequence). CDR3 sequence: CSARGRDILDRSFGTQYF. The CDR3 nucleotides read TGCAGTGCTAGAGGGAGGGATATTCTTGACAGAAGCTTTGGGACCCAGTACTTC.

CDR3 loop: CASSQRPSVLGLQETQYF. The CDR3 DNA follows: TGTGCCAGCAGCCAACGTCCCTCGGTCCTAGGCCTACAAGAGACCCAGTACTTC. The V call is TRBV7-2, the J call TRBJ2-4, with no clear D. TRBJ2-5 explains the end of the DNA better; the J call may be wrong. The CDR3 contains 18 residues. Germline lookup yields CDR1 SGHTA and CDR2 FQGNSA.

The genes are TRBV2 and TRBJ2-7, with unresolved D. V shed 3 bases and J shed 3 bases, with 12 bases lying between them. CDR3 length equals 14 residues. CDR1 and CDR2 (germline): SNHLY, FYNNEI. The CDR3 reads CASSDPRGRYEQYF. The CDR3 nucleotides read TGTGCCAGCAGTGATCCCCGAGGCCGCTACGAGCAGTACTTC.

The CDR3 bases are TGTGCCAGCAGTGAATTTGGCACATACGAGCAGTACTTC. Amino acids: CASSEFGTYEQYF. The rearrangement joins TRBV25-1 to TRBJ2-5; unclear D gene. The tail of the sequence fits TRBJ2-7 better, so the J call may be wrong. Germline V CDR1 and CDR2: MGHDK, SYGVNS. This CDR3 is built from 13 residues.

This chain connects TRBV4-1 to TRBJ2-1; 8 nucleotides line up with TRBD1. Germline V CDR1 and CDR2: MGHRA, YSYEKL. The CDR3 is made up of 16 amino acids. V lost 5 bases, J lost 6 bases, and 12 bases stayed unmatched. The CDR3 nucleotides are TGCGCCAGCAGCTCGTGGGTAGCAGGGGGCACCAATGAGCAGTTCTTC. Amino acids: CASSSWVAGGTNEQFF.

CDR3 in amino acids: CASSAGTGKEETQYF. The CDR3 DNA sequence: TGTGCCAGCAGCGCCGGGACAGGAAAAGAGGAGACCCAGTACTTC. The chain combines TRBV6-4 with TRBJ2-5, with 8 bases that match TRBD1. This CDR3 has 15 amino acids. The germline V gene encodes CDR1 MRHNA and CDR2 SNTAGT. V was clipped by 6 bases and J by 5 bases; unmatched bases: 11.

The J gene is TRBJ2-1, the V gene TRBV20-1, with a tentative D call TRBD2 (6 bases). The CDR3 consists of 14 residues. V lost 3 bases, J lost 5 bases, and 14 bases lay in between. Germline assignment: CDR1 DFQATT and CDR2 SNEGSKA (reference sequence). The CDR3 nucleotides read TGCAGTGCTAGTAGGGACTCACTCCACAATGAGCAGTTCTTC. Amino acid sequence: CSASRDSLHNEQFF.

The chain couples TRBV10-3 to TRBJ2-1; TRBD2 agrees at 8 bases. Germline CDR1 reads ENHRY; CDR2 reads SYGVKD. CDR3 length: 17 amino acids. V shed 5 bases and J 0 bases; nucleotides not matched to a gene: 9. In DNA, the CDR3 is TGTGCCATCAGTCTCACTAGCGGTAAAAGCTCCTACAATGAGCAGTTCTTC. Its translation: CAISLTSGKSSYNEQFF.

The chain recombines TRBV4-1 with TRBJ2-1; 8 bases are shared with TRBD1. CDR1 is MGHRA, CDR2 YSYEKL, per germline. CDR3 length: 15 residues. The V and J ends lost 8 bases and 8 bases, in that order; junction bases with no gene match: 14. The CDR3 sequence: CASRNPGTGIHEQFF. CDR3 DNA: TGCGCCAGCCGCAACCCCGGGACAGGTATCCATGAGCAGTTCTTC.

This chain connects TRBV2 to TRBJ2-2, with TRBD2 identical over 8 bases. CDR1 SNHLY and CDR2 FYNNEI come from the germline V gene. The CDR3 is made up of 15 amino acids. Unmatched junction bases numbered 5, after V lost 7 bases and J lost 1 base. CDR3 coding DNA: TGTGCCAGCATAAGCGGGAGTCTGAACACCGGGGAGCTGTTTTTT. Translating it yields CASISGSLNTGELFF.

The CDR3 region is CASSYNRPWGTDTQYF. CDR3 in DNA: TGTGCCAGCAGCTATAATAGGCCGTGGGGCACAGATACGCAGTATTTT. The V and J genes are TRBV7-8 and TRBJ2-3; D not certain. CDR1 and CDR2 from the germline V gene are SGHVS and FQNEAQ. The CDR3 spans 16 residues. V dropped 4 bases and J dropped 1 base, with 15 bases sitting between them. The whole variable domain, filled in from reference TRBV7-8 and TRBJ2-3, reads GAGVSQSPRYKVAKRGQDVALRCDPISGHVSLFWYQQALGQGPEFLTYFQNEAQLDKSGLPSDRFFAERPEGSVSTLKIQRTQQEDSAVYLCASSYNRPWGTDTQYFGPGTRLTVL.

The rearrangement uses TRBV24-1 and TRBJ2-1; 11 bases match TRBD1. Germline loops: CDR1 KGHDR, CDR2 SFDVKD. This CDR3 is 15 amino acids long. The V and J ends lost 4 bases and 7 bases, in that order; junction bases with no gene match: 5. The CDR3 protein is CATSDRTGGKNEQFF. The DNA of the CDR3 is TGTGCCACCAGTGACCGGACAGGGGGCAAGAATGAGCAGTTCTTC.

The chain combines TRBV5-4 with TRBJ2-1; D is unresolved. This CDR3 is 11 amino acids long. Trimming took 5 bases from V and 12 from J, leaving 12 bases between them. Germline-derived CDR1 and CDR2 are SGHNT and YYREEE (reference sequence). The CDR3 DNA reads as TGTGCCAGCAGTCATGCCAGCTGGCAGTTCTTC. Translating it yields CASSHASWQFF.

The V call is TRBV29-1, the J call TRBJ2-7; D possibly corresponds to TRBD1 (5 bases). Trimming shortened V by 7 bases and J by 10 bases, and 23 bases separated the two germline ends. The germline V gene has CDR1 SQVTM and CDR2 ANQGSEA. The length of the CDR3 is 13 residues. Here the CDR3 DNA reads TGCAGCGCCTACATTCGGGTCCTTGGGGCCCAGTACTTC. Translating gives CSAYIRVLGAQYF.

Here the CDR3 reads CASSLEVVGISKNIQYF. DNA for the CDR3: TGCGCCAGCAGCTTGGAAGTTGTCGGCATCTCGAAGAACATTCAGTACTTC. This chain joins TRBV5-1 and TRBJ2-7; D unresolved. Judging by the DNA end, TRBJ2-4 fits better; the J call may be wrong. CDR1 is SGHRS and CDR2 is YFSETQ in the germline V gene. The CDR3 is 17 residues long.

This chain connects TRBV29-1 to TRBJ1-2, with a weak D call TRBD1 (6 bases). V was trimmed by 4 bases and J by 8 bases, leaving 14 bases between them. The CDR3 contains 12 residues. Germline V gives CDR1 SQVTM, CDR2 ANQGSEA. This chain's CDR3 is CSVGTGRGGYTF. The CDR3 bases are TGCAGCGTTGGAACAGGGCGAGGCGGCTACACCTTC.